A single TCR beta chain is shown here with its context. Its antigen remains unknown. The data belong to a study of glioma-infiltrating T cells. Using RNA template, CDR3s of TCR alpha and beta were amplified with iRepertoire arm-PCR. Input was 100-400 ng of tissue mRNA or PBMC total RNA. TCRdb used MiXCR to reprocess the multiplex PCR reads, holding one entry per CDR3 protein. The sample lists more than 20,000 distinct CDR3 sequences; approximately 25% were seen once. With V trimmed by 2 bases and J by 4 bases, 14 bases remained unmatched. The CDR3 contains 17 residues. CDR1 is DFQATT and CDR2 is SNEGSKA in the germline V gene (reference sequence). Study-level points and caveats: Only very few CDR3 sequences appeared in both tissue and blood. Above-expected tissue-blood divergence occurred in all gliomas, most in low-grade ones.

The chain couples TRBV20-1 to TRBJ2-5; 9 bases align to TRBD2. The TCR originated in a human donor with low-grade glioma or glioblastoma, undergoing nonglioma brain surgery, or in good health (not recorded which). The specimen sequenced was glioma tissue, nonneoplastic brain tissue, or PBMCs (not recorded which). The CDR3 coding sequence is TGCAGTGCTAGACCCCCGGCGGCGGGGGGGCTCATAGAGACCCAGTACTTC. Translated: CSARPPAAGGLIETQYF.